This entry features one T cell receptor (beta chain) sequence. The target antigen is unknown. These data come from a study of siplizumab effects on memory and regulatory T cells. CDR1 and CDR2 (germline): MNHNY, SVGAGI (reference sequence). Trimming took off 10 bases at V and 5 bases at J, with 20 bases between the two ends. The CDR3 consists of 15 residues. Libraries were prepared by immunoSEQ multiplex PCR; TCRdb keeps only in-frame clonotypes and omits some of them. The sample lists 90,000 to 110,000 clones, roughly 91% occurring once. General study results and limits: Naive T cells were seen as more diverse than memory cells and as major alloresponse contributors. Siplizumab significantly decreased alloreactive sequences from unstimulated CD4+ memory cells.

This chain joins TRBV6-6 and TRBJ1-4, with a weak D call TRBD1 (5 bases). The clonotype was recovered from a human donor in good health. The source material was CD4+ T cells sorted from blood. The CDR3: CATRRGTTQNEKLFF. The CDR3 bases are TGTGCCACCCGCCGGGGCACGACTCAGAATGAAAAACTGTTTTTT.